This T cell receptor (beta chain) derives from a study of cytomegalovirus exposure and HLA in healthy donors. Germline V gene data show CDR1 as LNHDA and CDR2 as SQIVND (reference sequence). This CDR3 spans 16 amino acids. Trimming at V came to 3 bases and at J to 1 base, leaving 5 bases not matched to a gene. Profiling relied on immunoSEQ multiplex PCR, and the TCRdb table lists in-frame clones only, not all of them. The table lists over 150,000 clones, 70% to 90% of them singletons. Sequenced sample: PBMCs. This clonotype was obtained from a woman under 30 in good health and CMV-seronegative. V gene TRBV19 combines with J gene TRBJ2-5; TRBD1 aligns across 10 bases. This CDR3 reads CASSILRDRGQETQYF. DNA of the CDR3: TGTGCCAGTAGTATTCTCCGGGACAGGGGCCAAGAGACCCAGTACTTC. The whole variable domain, remainder taken from reference TRBV19 and TRBJ2-5, is DGGITQSPKYLFRKEGQNVTLSCEQNLNHDAMYWYRQDPGQGLRLIYYSQIVNDFQKGDIAEGYSVSREKKESFPLTVTSAQKNPTAFYLCASSILRDRGQETQYFGPGTRLLVL.